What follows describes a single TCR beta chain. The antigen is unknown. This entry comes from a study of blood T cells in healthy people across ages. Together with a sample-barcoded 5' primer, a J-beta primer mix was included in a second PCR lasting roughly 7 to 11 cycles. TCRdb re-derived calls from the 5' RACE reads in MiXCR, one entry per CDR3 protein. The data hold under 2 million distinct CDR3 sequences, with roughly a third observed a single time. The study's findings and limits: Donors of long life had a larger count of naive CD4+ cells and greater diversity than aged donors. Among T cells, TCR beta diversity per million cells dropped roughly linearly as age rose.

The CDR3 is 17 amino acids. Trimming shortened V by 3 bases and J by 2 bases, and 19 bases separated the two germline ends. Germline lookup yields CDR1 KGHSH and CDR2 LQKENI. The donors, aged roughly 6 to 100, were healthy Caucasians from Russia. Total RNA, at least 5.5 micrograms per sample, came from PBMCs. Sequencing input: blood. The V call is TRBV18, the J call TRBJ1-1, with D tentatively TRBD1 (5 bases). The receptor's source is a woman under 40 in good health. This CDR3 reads CASSPLEMGRGNTEAFF. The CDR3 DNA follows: TGTGCCAGCTCACCTTTGGAGATGGGGCGGGGAAACACTGAAGCTTTCTTT.